The entry that follows covers one T cell receptor (beta chain) sequence. Its target is not known. This specimen belongs to a study of Ad26.COV2.S vaccination and SARS-CoV-2 variants. Study at large: Among those in the COV1001 Ad26.COV2.S trial arm was the donor. Ad26.COV2.S was injected intramuscularly once or twice, 56 days apart. Findings of the study overall: Substantial breadth was reportedly displayed by spike-specific CD8+ and CD4+ T cell responses after vaccination. Vaccine and placebo recipients had similar non-spike TCR breadth.

Treatment of the sample: roughly 19 received Ad26.COV2.S at low or high dose, single or two shots; five or six received placebo; per-sample allocation not given. Specimens were obtained on day 63 following the first vaccine or placebo injection. Libraries were prepared by immunoSEQ multiplex PCR; TCRdb keeps only in-frame clonotypes and omits some of them. The sample lists approximately 340,000 clones; roughly 84% were seen once. CDR1 SGHRS and CDR2 YFSETQ come from the germline V gene. V was cut by 5 bases and J by 0 bases, with 12 bases left in between. CDR3 length: 15 amino acids. This TCR was sampled from a person aged 18-65 years who received the Ad26.COV2.S COVID-19 vaccine or a placebo. The chain joins TRBV5-1 to TRBJ2-1; unclear D gene. The specimen comprised peripheral blood, sampled in a trial of Ad26.COV2.S vaccine versus placebo. Written as DNA, the CDR3 is TGCGCCAGCAGTCCGTCTAGGAGCTCCTACAATGAGCAGTTCTTC. It encodes CASSPSRSSYNEQFF.